Sequencing of this T cell receptor (beta chain) was carried out in a study of blood T cell repertoires in COVID-19. The overall study: Some COVID-19 samples were acute and others convalescent; all came from the United States, Italy and Spain. T cells, B-cell-depleted T cells, or PBMCs supplied cDNA or gDNA.

Methods used by the authors: Scientists estimated how many nucleated cells there were by amplifying reference gene primers. Here immunoSEQ multiplex PCR was the method, and the copy in TCRdb shows in-frame clones only, minus some. Clone size and the V and J calls come from that table; the DNA yielded D and trimming. Altogether some 200,000 clones are present, roughly 80% being singletons, with the ten largest covering 8.5% to 12%. J was trimmed by 6 bases and V by 1 base; bases with no gene match: 15. The CDR3 spans 18 residues. Germline V CDR1 and CDR2: SGHKS, YYEKEE (reference sequence). Material: peripheral blood. This sequence originates from a woman of 80 years or more with acute or convalescent COVID-19. The rearrangement links TRBV5-5 to TRBJ2-7; TRBD1 matches 11 bases. CDR3 coding DNA: TGTGCCAGCAGCTTGTCCAGCCGGATTGGGACAGGGGGGGGCGAGCAGTACTTC. This sequence encodes CASSLSSRIGTGGGEQYF.